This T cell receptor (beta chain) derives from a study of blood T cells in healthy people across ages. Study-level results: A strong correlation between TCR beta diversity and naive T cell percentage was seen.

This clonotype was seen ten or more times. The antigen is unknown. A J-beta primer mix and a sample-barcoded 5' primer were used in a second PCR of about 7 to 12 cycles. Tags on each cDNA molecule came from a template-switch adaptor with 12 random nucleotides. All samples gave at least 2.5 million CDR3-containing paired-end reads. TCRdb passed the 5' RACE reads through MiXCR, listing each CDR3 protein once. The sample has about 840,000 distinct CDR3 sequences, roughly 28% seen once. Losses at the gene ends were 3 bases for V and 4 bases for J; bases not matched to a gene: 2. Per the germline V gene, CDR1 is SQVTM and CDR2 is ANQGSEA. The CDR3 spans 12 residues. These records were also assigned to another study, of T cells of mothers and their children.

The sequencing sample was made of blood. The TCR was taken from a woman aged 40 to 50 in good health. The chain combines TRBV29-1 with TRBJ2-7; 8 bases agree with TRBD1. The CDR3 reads CSVDGTGYEQYF. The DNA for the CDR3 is TGCAGCGTTGACGGGACAGGATACGAGCAGTACTTC.